Given below is one TCR beta chain in context. Its antigen is as yet unknown. This record comes from a study of cytomegalovirus exposure and HLA in healthy donors. For the study at large: There were roughly 120 million unique TCR beta sequences, drawn from approximately 190 million T cells, in an earlier analysis.

Germline loops: CDR1 MRHNA, CDR2 SNTAGT. This CDR3 contains 19 residues. Trimming shortened V by 0 bases and J by 5 bases, and 25 bases separated the two germline ends. The PCR ran on 60 Vbeta and 13 Jbeta primers. Libraries were prepared by immunoSEQ multiplex PCR; TCRdb keeps only in-frame clonotypes and omits some of them. The sample yields 150,000 or so clones, approximately 80% seen once. Study-level findings and limits: CMV serostatus stood as the only immune exposure information on hand.

Material: PBMCs. The chain couples TRBV6-4 to TRBJ2-5; D might be TRBD1 (6 bases). The TCR sequence derives from a man between 25 and 39 years old in good health and CMV-seropositive. The DNA of the CDR3 is TGTGCCAGCAGTGACTCGACTCTAGGGCCTTGCAGGGGCCGGGAGACCCAGTACTTC. Its protein product is CASSDSTLGPCRGRETQYF.